The entry that follows covers one T cell receptor beta chain sequence. The V segment lost 2 bases and the J segment 1 base; nucleotides outside the gene matches: 7. This CDR3 is 15 amino acids long. Germline loops: CDR1 SQVTM, CDR2 ANQGSEA. This sample was included in a study of T cells after yellow fever vaccination. A universal primer site and UMIs were added as TCR cDNA was made by 5'RACE template switching. TCRdb analysed the 5' RACE reads with MiXCR anew, one entry per CDR3 protein. The sample lists some 350,000 distinct CDR3 sequences; more than 5.5% were seen once. The sample in question was PBMCs, obtained 5 days after the yellow fever booster vaccination. This receptor was obtained from a man aged 25-40 years who received the YFV17D yellow fever vaccine. The chain employs TRBV29-1 and TRBJ2-7; 8 bases are shared with TRBD2. CDR3 coding DNA: TGCAGCGTTGAATATACTAGCGGACCATCCTACGAGCAGTACTTC. Protein sequence: CSVEYTSGPSYEQYF.